The sequence of this T cell receptor beta chain was determined in a study of T cells in Graves' hyperthyroidism and ophthalmopathy. Points from the study as a whole: Ophthalmopathy and stable hyperthyroidism were told apart by a 13 V-J model.

Amplified TCR beta CDR3 regions derived from RNA transcripts. HTBI primers were used for first-round RT-PCR of the TCR CDR3. TCRdb re-analysed the multiplex PCR reads in MiXCR, keeping a single row per CDR3 protein. This table has roughly 200,000 distinct CDR3 sequences, around 16% appearing once. A word on this clonotype: Its antigen remains unknown.

The V end lost 1 base, the J end lost 5 bases, and 2 bases lay between the germline ends. Per the germline V gene, CDR1 is MNHEY and CDR2 is SVGAGI. The CDR3 length is 11 residues. The chain joins TRBV6-5 to TRBJ2-5; D remains unclear. Specimen: blood. The TCR sequence derives from a man aged 35-49 years with Graves' hyperthyroidism. The chain's CDR3 is CASSYWETQYF. The CDR3 DNA follows: TGTGCCAGCAGTTACTGGGAGACCCAGTACTTC.